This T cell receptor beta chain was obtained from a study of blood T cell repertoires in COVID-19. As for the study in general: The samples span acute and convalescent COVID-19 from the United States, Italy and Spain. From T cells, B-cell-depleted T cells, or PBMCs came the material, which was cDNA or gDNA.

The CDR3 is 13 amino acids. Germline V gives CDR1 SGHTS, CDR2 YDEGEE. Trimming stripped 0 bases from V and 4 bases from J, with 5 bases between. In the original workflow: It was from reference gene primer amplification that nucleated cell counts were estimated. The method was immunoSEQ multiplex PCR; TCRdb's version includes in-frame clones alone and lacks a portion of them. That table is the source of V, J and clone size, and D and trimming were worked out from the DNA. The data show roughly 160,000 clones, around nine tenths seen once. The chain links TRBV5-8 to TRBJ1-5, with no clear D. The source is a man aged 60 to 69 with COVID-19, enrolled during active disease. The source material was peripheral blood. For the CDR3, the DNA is TGTGCCAGCAGCTTGGTCCGGAATCAGCCCCAGCATTTT. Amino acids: CASSLVRNQPQHF. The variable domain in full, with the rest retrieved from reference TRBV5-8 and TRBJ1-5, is EAGVTQSPTHLIKTRGQQATLRCSPISGHTSVYWYQQALGLGLQFLLWYDEGEERNRGNFPPRFSGRQFPNYSSELNVNALELEDSALYLCASSLVRNQPQHFGDGTRLSIL.